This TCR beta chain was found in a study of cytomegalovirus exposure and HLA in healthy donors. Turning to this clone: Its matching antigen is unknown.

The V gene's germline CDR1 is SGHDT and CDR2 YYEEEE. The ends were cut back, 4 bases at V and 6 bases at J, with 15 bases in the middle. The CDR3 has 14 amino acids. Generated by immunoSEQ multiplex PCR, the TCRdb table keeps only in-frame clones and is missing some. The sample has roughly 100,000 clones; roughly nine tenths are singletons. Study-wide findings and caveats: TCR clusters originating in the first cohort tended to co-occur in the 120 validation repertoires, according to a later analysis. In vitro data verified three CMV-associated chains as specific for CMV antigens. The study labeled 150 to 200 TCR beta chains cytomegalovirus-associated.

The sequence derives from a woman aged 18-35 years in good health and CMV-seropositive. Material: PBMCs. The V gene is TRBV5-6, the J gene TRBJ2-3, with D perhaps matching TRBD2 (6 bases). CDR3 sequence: CASSPLGGDDTQYF. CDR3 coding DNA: TGTGCCAGCAGCCCGCTGGGGGGAGACGATACGCAGTATTTT.